The 23 T cell receptor beta chains in this list originate from one sample, sequenced in a study of blood T cell repertoires in COVID-19. Profiling relied on immunoSEQ multiplex PCR, and the TCRdb table lists in-frame clones only, not all of them. The repertoire holds some 270,000 clones, 65% to 85% seen once, with more than 15% in the top ten. The source material was peripheral blood. The receptors derive from a person aged 70 to 79 with COVID-19, enrolled during active disease.

The J gene is TRBJ2-1, the V gene TRBV20-1; TRBD2 aligns across 7 bases. Trimming cost V 3 bases and J 6 bases; bases outside gene matches: 14. The CDR3 has 16 amino acids. Germline lookup yields CDR1 DFQATT and CDR2 SNEGSKA (reference sequence). CDR3 sequence: CSASVFGEGRFNEQFF. The DNA for the CDR3 is TGCAGTGCTAGTGTTTTCGGGGAGGGGAGGTTCAATGAGCAGTTCTTC.

In its sample, this clone was seen once. V is TRBV6-6 and J is TRBJ2-5; 7 bases are shared with TRBD2. V lost 2 bases to trimming and J lost 7 bases; unmatched junction nucleotides: 7. The germline CDR1 and CDR2 sequences are MNHNY and SVGAGI (reference sequence). The CDR3 totals 14 residues. The DNA of the CDR3 is TGTGCCAGCAGTTACACTCGGGAGGCCGGGACCCAGTACTTC. It translates to CASSYTREAGTQYF.

The chain recombines TRBV19 with TRBJ2-1; TRBD2 matches at 7 bases. Germline CDR1 and CDR2: LNHDA and SQIVND (reference sequence). V was clipped by 9 bases and J by 2 bases; unmatched bases: 4. This CDR3 region has 13 residues. CDR3 in DNA: TGTGCCAGCGCGGGAGTTGCCTACAATGAGCAGTTCTTC. Its protein is CASAGVAYNEQFF.

This chain connects TRBV24-1 to TRBJ2-2; 12 nucleotides match TRBD2. V lost 3 bases to trimming and J lost 3 bases; unmatched junction nucleotides: 1. CDR3 length: 16 amino acids. The germline V gene has CDR1 KGHDR and CDR2 SFDVKD. The CDR3 loop reads CATSDPSGGDTGELFF. CDR3 DNA: TGTGCCACCAGTGATCCTAGCGGGGGGGACACCGGGGAGCTGTTTTTT.

The gene calls are TRBV27 and TRBJ2-3, with TRBD2 matching 11 bases. The CDR3 has 14 amino acids. The trim removed 6 bases at V and 5 bases at J, leaving 4 bases unmatched. Germline V gene lookup returns CDR1 MNHEY and CDR2 SMNVEV (reference sequence). This CDR3 reads CASSLAGGVDTQYF. The CDR3 DNA sequence: TGTGCCAGCAGCCTAGCGGGGGGAGTAGATACGCAGTATTTT.

The V gene is TRBV3-1 (or the pseudogene TRBV3-2), the J gene TRBJ2-3; D gene uncertain. Deletions cut 4 bases from V and 4 bases from J, with 6 bases between. This CDR3 has 12 amino acids. Germline CDR1 is LGHDT and CDR2 is YNNKEL (reference sequence). Here the CDR3 reads CASSLFADTQYF. CDR3 bases: TGTGCCAGCAGCCTCTTCGCAGATACGCAGTATTTT.

This chain connects TRBV7-2 to TRBJ1-1, with no clear D. The CDR3 has 13 amino acids. Deletions cut 1 base from V and 3 bases from J, with 6 bases between. CDR1 is SGHTA and CDR2 is FQGNSA in the germline V gene. In nucleotides, the CDR3 is TGTGCCAGCAGCTTAGTGGGAGACACTGAAGCTTTCTTT. Its protein product is CASSLVGDTEAFF.

This sequence joins TRBV5-1 and TRBJ2-1; possibly TRBD2 for D (7 bases). Trimming took 3 bases from V and 2 from J, leaving 12 bases between them. The germline V gene encodes CDR1 SGHRS and CDR2 YFSETQ. CDR3 size: 15 residues. The CDR3 protein is CASSSWGGPYNEQFF. The CDR3 DNA follows: TGCGCCAGCAGCTCATGGGGGGGGCCCTACAATGAGCAGTTCTTC.

The rearrangement uses TRBV6-5 and TRBJ1-1; TRBD1 agrees at 9 bases. Germline V gene sequence: CDR1 MNHEY, CDR2 SVGAGI. Losses at the gene ends were 4 bases for V and 1 base for J; bases not matched to a gene: 7. There are 16 residues in the CDR3. CDR3 sequence reads: CASSSTRGQGNTEAFF. CDR3 coding DNA: TGTGCCAGCAGTTCAACTAGGGGACAGGGGAACACTGAAGCTTTCTTT.

V gene TRBV15 combines with J gene TRBJ2-5, with 12 bases aligning to TRBD1. Germline CDR1 reads LNHNV; CDR2 reads YYDKDF (reference sequence). The CDR3 length is 16 residues. The V gene end was trimmed by 5 bases and the J gene end by 1 base; junction bases not matched to a gene: 5. The CDR3 coding sequence is TGTGCCACCAGCCCCGGGACAGGGGGCCTCCAAGAGACCCAGTACTTC. Translating it yields CATSPGTGGLQETQYF.

This chain links TRBV7-2 with TRBJ2-7; 9 positions agree with TRBD1. The CDR3 is 14 amino acids. V shed 2 bases and J 3 bases; nucleotides not matched to a gene: 2. CDR1 is SGHTA, CDR2 FQGNSA, per germline. CDR3 nucleotides: TGTGCCAGCAGCTTATCGGGACAGGGCTACGAGCAGTACTTC. This gives the protein CASSLSGQGYEQYF.

This chain uses TRBV10-3 with TRBJ1-2; D is perhaps TRBD1 (6 bases). The germline V and J ends were trimmed by 3 bases and 5 bases, with 13 bases remaining between them. Germline V gives CDR1 ENHRY, CDR2 SYGVKD. The CDR3 is 14 amino acids. This CDR3 is CAISDNRAWYGYTF. CDR3 bases: TGTGCCATCAGTGACAACAGGGCCTGGTATGGCTACACCTTC.

CDR3: CATSDWVQGSRSYEQYF. The CDR3 region has the DNA TGTGCCACCAGTGACTGGGTCCAGGGGTCCCGCTCCTACGAGCAGTACTTC. V is TRBV24-1 and J is TRBJ2-7; tentative D call: TRBD1 (6 bases). CDR1 and CDR2 (germline): KGHDR, SFDVKD. V gave up 4 bases and J gave up 0 bases, with 18 bases separating them. The CDR3 loop spans 17 amino acids.

V usage is TRBV13 and J usage is TRBJ1-1; tentatively, D is TRBD1 (6 bases). The CDR3 covers 13 residues. Germline CDR1 PRHDT, CDR2 FYEKMQ (reference sequence). Trimming stripped 6 bases from V and 7 bases from J, with 15 bases between. CDR3 DNA sequence: TGTGCCAGCAGGTTACAGGGTCTGAGTGAAGCTTTCTTT. Protein product: CASRLQGLSEAFF.

CDR3 amino acids: CATSTTGGTDTQYF. In DNA form, the CDR3 reads TGTGCCACCAGTACGACAGGGGGCACAGATACGCAGTATTTT. The V call is TRBV24-1, the J call TRBJ2-3, with 8 bases identical to TRBD1. Per germline, CDR1 KGHDR and CDR2 SFDVKD. CDR3 length: 14 amino acids. After removal of 6 bases from V and 1 base from J, the junction contained 2 bases not matched to a gene.

This clone was seen a few times. The rearrangement links TRBV4-3 to TRBJ1-1, with 9 bases matching TRBD1. The CDR3 consists of 16 residues. After removal of 0 bases from V and 7 bases from J, the junction contained 9 bases not matched to a gene. Germline V gene sequence: CDR1 LGHNA, CDR2 YSLEER. As DNA, the CDR3 is TGCGCCAGCAGCCAAGATCCCGGGACAGGGTGGGGTGAAGCTTTCTTT. Residues: CASSQDPGTGWGEAFF.

The chain carries TRBV9 and TRBJ1-2; 7 bases match TRBD1. The CDR3 sequence is 15 residues long. After removal of 3 bases from V and 1 base from J, the junction contained 6 bases not matched to a gene. CDR1 and CDR2 from the germline V gene are SGDLS and YYNGEE. CDR3 sequence (DNA): TGTGCCAGCAGCGCTACCTGGGACAGTAACTATGGCTACACCTTC. Translating gives CASSATWDSNYGYTF.

V usage is TRBV25-1 and J usage is TRBJ1-2; 7 bases agree with TRBD1. This CDR3 region has 13 residues. After removal of 8 bases from V and 3 bases from J, the junction contained 6 bases not matched to a gene. Germline V gives CDR1 MGHDK, CDR2 SYGVNS. CDR3 DNA sequence: TGTGCCAGCCGACGACAGGGAGACTATGGCTACACCTTC. It yields the protein CASRRQGDYGYTF.

CDR3 nucleotides: TGTGCCAGCAGTTTAAAAGCAGGGACAGGGGGCTTTAGCTCCTACGAGCAGTACTTC. This codes for CASSLKAGTGGFSSYEQYF. The rearrangement uses TRBV2 and TRBJ2-7; 12 bases align to TRBD1. CDR1 and CDR2 (germline): SNHLY, FYNNEI. Losses at the gene ends were 5 bases for V and 0 bases for J; bases not matched to a gene: 14. This CDR3 spans 19 amino acids.

The rearrangement joins TRBV5-4 to TRBJ2-2, with D possibly matching TRBD2 (5 bases). The CDR3 totals 15 residues. Deletions cut 1 base from V and 2 bases from J, with 9 bases between. Looked up from germline, CDR1 is SGHNT and CDR2 is YYREEE (reference sequence). CDR3 residues: CASSLKLGNTGELFF. The CDR3, as DNA: TGTGCCAGCAGCTTGAAACTAGGAAACACCGGGGAGCTGTTTTTT.

The CDR3 DNA sequence: TGCGCCAGCAGCGCAATCCCGGGACAGGGAGACACTGAAGCTTTCTTT. It yields the protein CASSAIPGQGDTEAFF. The V and J genes are TRBV5-1 and TRBJ1-1; 9 bases fit TRBD1. The V gene end was trimmed by 4 bases and the J gene end by 3 bases; junction bases not matched to a gene: 10. Germline assignment: CDR1 SGHRS and CDR2 YFSETQ. The CDR3 runs to 16 residues.

This chain links TRBV2 with TRBJ1-1; D might be TRBD1 (5 bases). V gave up 4 bases and J gave up 1 base, with 7 bases separating them. This CDR3 is 13 amino acids long. CDR1 is SNHLY, CDR2 FYNNEI, per germline. This CDR3 is CASSGQPNTEAFF. CDR3 bases: TGTGCCAGCAGTGGACAGCCGAACACTGAAGCTTTCTTT.

A few counts support this clone. V gene TRBV4-2 combines with J gene TRBJ2-3; TRBD2 is a possible D gene (5 bases). The CDR3 contains 18 residues. Germline assignment: CDR1 LGHNA and CDR2 YNFKEQ. V lost 1 base and J 1 base, leaving 18 bases between the germline ends. As DNA, the CDR3 is TGTGCCAGCAGCCAAGGAATTCGCGGAGGTGCTGGCACAGATACGCAGTATTTT. Translating it yields CASSQGIRGGAGTDTQYF.